Below are 21 T cell receptor beta chains sequenced from a single sample in a study of T-cell reconstitution after alpha-beta-depleted transplantation in children. Preparation of the TCRbeta library involved a method that used unique molecular identifiers. In TCRdb, the PCR reads were re-called with MiXCR into one record per CDR3 protein. The table lists fewer than 550,000 distinct CDR3 sequences, roughly a tenth of them singletons. The sample consisted of PBMCs, taken before TCRalphabeta/CD19-depleted stem cell transplant. The receptors derive from a child aged 2-15 years with inherited bone marrow failure, due to receive a stem cell transplant.

About this clonotype: A much larger clone differs from this one at a single base, so this may be a read error. The chain combines TRBV4-3 with TRBJ2-5; 7 nucleotides line up with TRBD2. Germline lookup yields CDR1 LGHNA and CDR2 YSLEER. The CDR3 is 13 amino acids. The CDR3 nucleotides are TGCGCCAGCAGCCAGACTAGCCGAGAGGCCCAGTACTTC. This encodes CASSQTSREAQYF.

This clonotype was picked up many times. The rearrangement joins TRBV5-1 to TRBJ1-4; D is unresolved. V dropped 3 bases and J dropped 8 bases, with 14 bases sitting between them. The CDR3 is 14 amino acids. The V gene's germline CDR1 is SGHRS and CDR2 YFSETQ. CDR3 amino acids: CASSSGSWREKLFF. CDR3 in DNA: TGCGCCAGCAGCTCTGGCTCGTGGAGGGAAAAACTGTTTTTT.

This clonotype was detected many times. The rearrangement uses TRBV27 and TRBJ1-2; D is ambiguous. Germline-derived CDR1 and CDR2 are MNHEY and SMNVEV (reference sequence). V dropped 2 bases and J dropped 2 bases, with 12 bases sitting between them. This CDR3 spans 15 amino acids. This CDR3 is CASSLRPALNYGYTF. CDR3 bases: TGTGCCAGCAGTTTAAGGCCGGCGCTAAACTATGGCTACACCTTC.

In its sample, this clonotype was seen many times. The chain employs TRBV2 and TRBJ2-7, with 8 nucleotides matching TRBD2. The CDR3 contains 19 residues. V shed 4 bases and J 6 bases; nucleotides not matched to a gene: 23. Germline V CDR1 and CDR2: SNHLY, FYNNEI. The CDR3 DNA reads as TGTGCCAGCAGTGGAAGCCTAGCGGGTGGTACGACGTCGTTCCTCGAGCAGTACTTC. Its protein product is CASSGSLAGGTTSFLEQYF.

This clonotype was observed at least ten times. The chain combines TRBV20-1 with TRBJ1-1; D is ambiguous. The CDR3 contains 13 residues. Trimming took off 4 bases at V and 1 base at J, with 10 bases between the two ends. Germline loops: CDR1 DFQATT, CDR2 SNEGSKA (reference sequence). The CDR3 reads CSAKLNRNTEAFF. The CDR3 coding sequence is TGCAGTGCTAAGCTGAACAGGAACACTGAAGCTTTCTTT.

On this clonotype itself: This may come from a read error, since a much larger clone is one base off. This chain links TRBV6-2 or TRBV6-3 with TRBJ2-2; D is uncertain. Germline V lookup: CDR1 MNHEY, CDR2 SVGEGT. This CDR3 region has 18 residues. Trimming pared 0 bases from V and 1 base from J, leaving 15 bases between. This chain's CDR3 is CASSYSRVERVNTGELFF. CDR3 DNA sequence: TGTGCCAGCAGTTACTCACGGGTCGAAAGGGTGAACACCGGGGAGCTGTTTTTT.

The V gene is TRBV7-1, the J gene TRBJ1-2; a possible D gene is TRBD1 (6 bases). TRBV7-1 is sorted into the ORF group, with uncertain function. Trimming took 6 bases from V and 4 from J, leaving 21 bases between them. The CDR3 length is 16 residues. The DNA for the CDR3 is TGTGCCAGCAGGCGGGTGGGGGCGTGGGTGTTCTATGGCTACACCTTC. It codes for CASRRVGAWVFYGYTF.

The rearrangement links TRBV19 to TRBJ2-5; D remains unclear. The CDR3 length is 13 residues. Germline CDR1 and CDR2: LNHDA and SQIVND (reference sequence). Trimming cost V 3 bases and J 1 base, with 6 bases left between them. CDR3 in amino acids: CASSMSLQETQYF. The DNA of the CDR3 is TGTGCCAGTAGTATGAGCCTCCAAGAGACCCAGTACTTC.

This clonotype was seen more than once but under ten times. The chain links TRBV15 to TRBJ1-5; weak D call: TRBD1 (6 bases). Deletions cut 6 bases from V and 7 bases from J, with 16 bases between. CDR1 is LNHNV, CDR2 YYDKDF, per germline (reference sequence). This CDR3 contains 14 residues. This chain's CDR3 is CATSRDIQEQPQHF. CDR3 nucleotide sequence: TGTGCCACCAGTCGGGACATCCAGGAGCAGCCCCAGCATTTT.

This clonotype has a count of ten or more. The chain combines TRBV4-1 with TRBJ2-7; 8 nucleotides align to TRBD2. Germline V CDR1 and CDR2: MGHRA, YSYEKL. V lost 3 bases and J lost 3; bases outside the gene matches: 4. The CDR3 sequence is 14 residues long. The CDR3 is CASSHNGGGYEQYF. For the CDR3, the DNA is TGCGCCAGCAGCCACAACGGGGGGGGCTACGAGCAGTACTTC.

On this clonotype: One base away lies a much larger clone, so this may be a sequencing read error. The rearrangement links TRBV7-9 to TRBJ2-3, with 8 bases fitting TRBD2. CDR1 SEHNR and CDR2 FQNEAQ come from the germline V gene (reference sequence). V shed 2 bases, J shed 2 bases, and the junction held 9 bases outside the gene matches. The CDR3 spans 17 residues. The CDR3 here is CASSLTSGAIVTDTQYF. The CDR3 DNA sequence: TGTGCCAGCAGCTTAACTAGCGGAGCAATAGTCACAGATACGCAGTATTTT.

At least ten counts were recorded for this clonotype. This chain connects TRBV20-1 to TRBJ1-2, with D tentatively TRBD1 (5 bases). V lost 3 bases, J lost 7 bases, and 15 bases lay in between. Looked up from germline, CDR1 is DFQATT and CDR2 is SNEGSKA (reference sequence). The CDR3 runs 13 residues. CDR3 protein: CSARGGDGIGYTF. CDR3 nucleotide sequence: TGCAGTGCTAGGGGGGGGGACGGTATTGGCTACACCTTC.

This clonotype was picked up many times. The chain recombines TRBV5-6 with TRBJ1-4, with D maybe TRBD1 (5 bases). The germline V gene has CDR1 SGHDT and CDR2 YYEEEE. Trimming stripped 3 bases from V and 7 bases from J, with 13 bases between. The CDR3 consists of 14 residues. The DNA for the CDR3 is TGTGCCAGCAGCTGGGGCACCAGGGCTGAAAAACTGTTTTTT. Protein sequence: CASSWGTRAEKLFF. The entire variable domain, with the rest obtained from reference TRBV5-6 and TRBJ1-4, is as follows: DAGVTQSPTHLIKTRGQQVTLRCSPKSGHDTVSWYQQALGQGPQFIFQYYEEEERQRGNFPDRFSGHQFPNYSSELNVNALLLGDSALYLCASSWGTRAEKLFFGSGTQLSVL.

There are many counts of this clonotype. The CDR3 is CASSQGRYTGELFF. DNA for the CDR3: TGCGCCAGCAGCCAAGGGAGATACACCGGGGAGCTGTTTTTT. The rearrangement uses TRBV4-3 and TRBJ2-2, with D hard to call. CDR3 size: 14 residues. From germline, CDR1 is LGHNA and CDR2 YSLEER. V lost 1 base, J lost 3 bases, and 6 bases lay in between.

Regarding this clonotype: At one boundary the junction diverges from the germline segment, which might be a read error. The rearrangement links TRBV6-2 or TRBV6-3 to TRBJ2-5; D uncertain. The CDR3 sequence is 12 residues long. Germline V gene lookup returns CDR1 MNHEY and CDR2 SVGEGT. The CDR3: CASSYSPRSQDF. CDR3 DNA sequence: TGTGCCAGCAGTTATTCACCGCGGAGTCAAGACTTC.

This chain uses TRBV5-1 with TRBJ2-7; 7 bases agree with TRBD2. The CDR3 length is 14 residues. Germline V CDR1 and CDR2: SGHRS, YFSETQ. Trimming removed 1 base from V and 5 bases from J; junction bases left unmatched: 6. The DNA for the CDR3 is TGCGCCAGCAGCTTGTGGCGGGGAGGGAACGAGCAGTACTTC. It translates to CASSLWRGGNEQYF. The entire variable domain, with the rest obtained from reference TRBV5-1 and TRBJ2-7, is as follows: KAGVTQTPRYLIKTRGQQVTLSCSPISGHRSVSWYQQTPGQGLQFLFEYFSETQRNKGNFPGRFSGRQFSNSRSEMNVSTLELGDSALYLCASSLWRGGNEQYFGPGTRLTVT.

Ten or more counts support this clonotype. This sequence joins TRBV27 and TRBJ2-7; D remains unclear. V was pared by 6 bases and J by 2 bases, with 11 bases between. Germline CDR1 MNHEY, CDR2 SMNVEV (reference sequence). This CDR3 has 13 residues. The chain's CDR3 is CASSLQGAYEQYF. The CDR3 nucleotides read TGTGCCAGCAGCCTTCAAGGAGCCTACGAGCAGTACTTC.

The sample holds many counts of this clonotype. The chain links TRBV20-1 to TRBJ1-2, with 9 bases matching TRBD1. V trimming: 6 bases; J trimming: 5 bases; junction bases outside the gene matches: 10. CDR3 size: 14 residues. CDR1 DFQATT and CDR2 SNEGSKA come from the germline V gene (reference sequence). CDR3 sequence: CSAFPGTGRYGYTF. The CDR3, as DNA: TGCAGTGCATTCCCCGGGACAGGGAGGTATGGCTACACCTTC.

This clonotype has at least ten counts. The chain joins TRBV12-3 or TRBV12-4 to TRBJ2-5; TRBD2 agrees at 7 bases. V trimming: 6 bases; J trimming: 5 bases; junction bases outside the gene matches: 12. The CDR3 sequence is 15 residues long. The chain's CDR3 is CASSANAGVSETQYF. CDR3 sequence (DNA): TGTGCCAGCAGCGCAAACGCGGGAGTATCTGAGACCCAGTACTTC.

This clonotype was detected ten times or more. The V and J genes are TRBV12-3 or TRBV12-4 and TRBJ2-3; TRBD2 agrees at 9 bases. With 1 base clipped from V and 5 bases from J, the junction kept 7 bases outside the gene matches. The CDR3 extends over 16 amino acids. The CDR3 sequence is CASSLVASGTGDTQYF. The CDR3 DNA sequence: TGTGCCAGCAGTTTAGTAGCTAGCGGGACGGGAGATACGCAGTATTTT.

This clonotype was seen repeatedly, ten times or more. The V call is TRBV4-3, the J call TRBJ1-5; possibly TRBD1 for D (6 bases). Per the germline V gene, CDR1 is LGHNA and CDR2 is YSLEER. This CDR3 is 16 amino acids long. Trimming left V 0 bases short and J 7 bases short, with 16 bases between. CDR3 in amino acids: CASSQDLGRGPQPQHF. The CDR3 DNA reads as TGCGCCAGCAGCCAAGATCTAGGCAGGGGCCCGCAGCCCCAGCATTTT.